What follows is one TCR beta chain and its context. The germline gives CDR1 SNHLY, CDR2 FYNNEI. Trimming shortened V by 4 bases and J by 1 base, and 13 bases separated the two germline ends. The CDR3 runs to 15 residues. This entry comes from a study of blood T cell repertoires in COVID-19. Study details: The United States, Italy and Spain supplied acute and convalescent COVID-19 samples.

Method: immunoSEQ multiplex PCR; TCRdb's copy keeps in-frame clones and lacks some. The sample has fewer than 650,000 clones; around nine tenths are singletons. V usage is TRBV2 and J usage is TRBJ1-2, with D maybe TRBD1 (6 bases). The sample taken for sequencing was peripheral blood. The clonotype originates from a woman between 50 and 59 years old with COVID-19, enrolled during active disease. The DNA of the CDR3 is TGTGCCAGCAGTGGGGACATAAGACTTAACTATGGCTACACCTTC. Translating gives CASSGDIRLNYGYTF.